This T cell receptor beta chain was sequenced during a study of Ad26.COV2.S vaccination and SARS-CoV-2 variants. Study summary: Donor allocation was to the COV1001 Ad26.COV2.S trial arm.

Specified treatment: roughly 19 received Ad26.COV2.S at low or high dose, single or two shots; several received placebo; per-sample allocation not given. Specimens were obtained on day 63 following the first vaccine or placebo injection. TCRdb keeps only in-frame clones here, not all; method: immunoSEQ multiplex PCR. The sample holds roughly 700,000 clones, 89% seen once. The CDR3 has 14 residues. V lost 0 bases and J lost 2, with 5 bases in between. CDR1 is SEHNR and CDR2 is FQNEAQ in the germline V gene (reference sequence). Sample: peripheral blood, taken in a trial of Ad26.COV2.S vaccine versus placebo. This receptor was taken from a person between 18 and 65 years old who received the Ad26.COV2.S COVID-19 vaccine or a placebo. The chain is built from TRBV7-9 and TRBJ2-1; no clear D gene. The CDR3: CASSLAQAYNEQFF. The CDR3 DNA is TGTGCCAGCAGCTTAGCGCAGGCCTACAATGAGCAGTTCTTC.